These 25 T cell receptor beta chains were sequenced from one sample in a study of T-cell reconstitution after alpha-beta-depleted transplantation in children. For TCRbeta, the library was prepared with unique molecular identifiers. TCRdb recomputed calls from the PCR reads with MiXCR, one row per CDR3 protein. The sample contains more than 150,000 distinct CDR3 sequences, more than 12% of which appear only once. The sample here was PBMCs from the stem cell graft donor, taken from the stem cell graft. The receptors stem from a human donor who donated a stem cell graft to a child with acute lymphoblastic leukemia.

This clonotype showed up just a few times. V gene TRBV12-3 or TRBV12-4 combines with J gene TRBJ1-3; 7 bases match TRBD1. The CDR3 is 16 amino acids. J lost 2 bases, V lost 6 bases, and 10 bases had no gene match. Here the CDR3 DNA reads TGTGCCAGCAGCCAGGGACAGCCTTTCGCTGGAAACACCATATATTTT. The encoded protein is CASSQGQPFAGNTIYF.

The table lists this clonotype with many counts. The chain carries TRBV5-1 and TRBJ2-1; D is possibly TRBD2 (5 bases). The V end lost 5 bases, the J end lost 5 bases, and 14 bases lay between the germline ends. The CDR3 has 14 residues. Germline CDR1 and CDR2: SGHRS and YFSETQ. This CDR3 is CASRLAGDNNEQFF. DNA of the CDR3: TGCGCCAGCAGGCTTGCGGGTGATAACAATGAGCAGTTCTTC.

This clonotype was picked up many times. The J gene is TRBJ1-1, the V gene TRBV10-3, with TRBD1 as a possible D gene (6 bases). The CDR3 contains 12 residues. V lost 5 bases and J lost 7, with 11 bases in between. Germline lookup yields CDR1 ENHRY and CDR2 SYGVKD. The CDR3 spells CAISKQGFEAFF. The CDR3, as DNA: TGTGCCATCAGTAAACAGGGTTTTGAAGCTTTCTTT.

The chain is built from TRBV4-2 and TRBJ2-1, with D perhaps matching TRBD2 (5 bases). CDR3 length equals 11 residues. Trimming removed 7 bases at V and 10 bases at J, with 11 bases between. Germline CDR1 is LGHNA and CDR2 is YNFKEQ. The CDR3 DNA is TGTGCCAGCACGCTGGACTGGGAGCAGTTCTTC. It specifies CASTLDWEQFF.

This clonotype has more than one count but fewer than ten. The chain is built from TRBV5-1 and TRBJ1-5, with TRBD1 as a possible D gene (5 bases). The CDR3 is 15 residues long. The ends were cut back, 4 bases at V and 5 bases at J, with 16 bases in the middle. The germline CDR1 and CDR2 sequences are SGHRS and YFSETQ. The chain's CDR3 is CASSIRQPLDQPQHF. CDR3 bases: TGCGCCAGCAGCATCCGACAGCCCCTAGATCAGCCCCAGCATTTT.

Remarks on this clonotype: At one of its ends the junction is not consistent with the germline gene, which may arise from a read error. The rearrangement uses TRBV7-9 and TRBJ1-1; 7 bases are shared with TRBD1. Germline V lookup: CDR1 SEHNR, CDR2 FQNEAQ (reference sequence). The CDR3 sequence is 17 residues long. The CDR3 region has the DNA TGTGCCAGCATCTTATACGCCGGGACAGATACTTTCTGGGAAGCTTTCTTT. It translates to CASILYAGTDTFWEAFF. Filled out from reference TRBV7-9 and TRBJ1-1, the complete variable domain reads DTGVSQNPRHKITKRGQNVTFRCDPISEHNRLYWYRQTLGQGPEFLTYFQNEAQLEKSRLLSDRFSAERPKGSFSTLEIQRTEQGDSAMYLCASILYAGTDTFWEAFFGQGTRLTVV.

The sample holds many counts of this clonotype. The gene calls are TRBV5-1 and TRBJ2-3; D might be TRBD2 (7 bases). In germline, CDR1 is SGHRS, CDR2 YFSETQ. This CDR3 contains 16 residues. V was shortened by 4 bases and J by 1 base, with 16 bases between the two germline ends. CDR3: CASSAHSGGGTDTQYF. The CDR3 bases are TGCGCCAGCAGCGCCCATTCGGGGGGCGGCACAGATACGCAGTATTTT.

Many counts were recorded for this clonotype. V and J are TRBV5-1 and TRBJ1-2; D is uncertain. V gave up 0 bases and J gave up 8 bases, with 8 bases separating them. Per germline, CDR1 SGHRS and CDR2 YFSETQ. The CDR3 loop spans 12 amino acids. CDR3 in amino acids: CASSLVGEGYTF. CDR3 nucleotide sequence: TGCGCCAGCAGCTTGGTTGGGGAGGGCTACACCTTC. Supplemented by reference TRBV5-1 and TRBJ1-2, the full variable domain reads KAGVTQTPRYLIKTRGQQVTLSCSPISGHRSVSWYQQTPGQGLQFLFEYFSETQRNKGNFPGRFSGRQFSNSRSEMNVSTLELGDSALYLCASSLVGEGYTFGSGTRLTVV.

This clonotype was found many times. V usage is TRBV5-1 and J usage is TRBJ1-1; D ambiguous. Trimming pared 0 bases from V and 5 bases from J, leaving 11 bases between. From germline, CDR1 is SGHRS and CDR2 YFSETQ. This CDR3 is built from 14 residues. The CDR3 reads CASSLGYTGTEAFF. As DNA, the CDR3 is TGCGCCAGCAGCTTGGGGTATACGGGGACTGAAGCTTTCTTT.

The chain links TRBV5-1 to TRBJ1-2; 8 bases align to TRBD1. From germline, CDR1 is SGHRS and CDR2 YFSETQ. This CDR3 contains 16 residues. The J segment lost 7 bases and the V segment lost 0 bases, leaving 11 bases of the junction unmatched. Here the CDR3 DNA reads TGCGCCAGCAGCTTGGGATTGGGGACAGGAGGAAGTGGCTACACCTTC. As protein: CASSLGLGTGGSGYTF.

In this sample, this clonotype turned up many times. CDR3 residues: CASSLEWGEKLFF. The CDR3 region has the DNA TGTGCCAGCAGTTTAGAATGGGGTGAAAAACTGTTTTTT. The chain couples TRBV12-3 or TRBV12-4 to TRBJ1-4; D is unclear. The V and J ends lost 1 base and 7 bases respectively, with 7 bases between them. The CDR3 covers 13 residues.

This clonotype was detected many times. CDR3 residues: CASSLARGRSTEAFF. The CDR3 bases are TGTGCCAGCAGCCTTGCCCGGGGGAGGTCTACTGAAGCTTTCTTT. The chain links TRBV13 to TRBJ1-1, with D perhaps matching TRBD1 (5 bases). From germline, CDR1 is PRHDT and CDR2 FYEKMQ (reference sequence). This CDR3 region has 15 residues. V lost 5 bases to trimming and J lost 5 bases, with 18 bases between them.

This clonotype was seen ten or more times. This CDR3 reads CASSQQVANTGELFF. CDR3 bases: TGTGCCAGCAGCCAACAGGTCGCGAACACCGGGGAGCTGTTTTTT. The chain couples TRBV3-1 to TRBJ2-2; D gene uncertain. This CDR3 region has 15 residues. Trimming cost V 2 bases and J 0 bases, with 7 bases left between them. Germline assignment: CDR1 LGHDT and CDR2 YNNKEL (reference sequence).

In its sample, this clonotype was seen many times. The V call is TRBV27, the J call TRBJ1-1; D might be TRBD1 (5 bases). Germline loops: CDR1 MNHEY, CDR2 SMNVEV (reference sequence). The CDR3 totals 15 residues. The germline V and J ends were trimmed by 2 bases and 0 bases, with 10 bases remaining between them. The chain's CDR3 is CASSLKRGVNTEAFF. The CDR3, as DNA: TGTGCCAGCAGTTTAAAACGGGGCGTGAACACTGAAGCTTTCTTT.

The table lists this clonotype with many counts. The CDR3 spells CSARRQGSFTDTQYF. The CDR3 bases are TGCAGTGCTAGAAGACAGGGGAGTTTCACAGATACGCAGTATTTT. The chain employs TRBV20-1 and TRBJ2-3; 8 bases fit TRBD1. Germline V gene sequence: CDR1 DFQATT, CDR2 SNEGSKA (reference sequence). The CDR3 consists of 15 residues. V lost 2 bases, J lost 2 bases, and 6 bases stayed unmatched.

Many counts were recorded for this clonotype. The chain's CDR3 is CSARAIAGGVDEQFF. As DNA, the CDR3 is TGCAGTGCTAGAGCAATAGCGGGAGGGGTAGATGAGCAGTTCTTC. This chain connects TRBV20-1 to TRBJ2-1; 11 nucleotides agree with TRBD2. CDR1 and CDR2 (germline): DFQATT, SNEGSKA (reference sequence). After removal of 1 base from V and 8 bases from J, the junction contained 7 bases not matched to a gene. The CDR3 is 15 amino acids.

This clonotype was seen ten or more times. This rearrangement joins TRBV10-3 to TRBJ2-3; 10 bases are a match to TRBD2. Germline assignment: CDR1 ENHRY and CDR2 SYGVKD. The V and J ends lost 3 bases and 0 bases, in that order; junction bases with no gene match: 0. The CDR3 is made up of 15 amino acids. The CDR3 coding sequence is TGTGCCATCAGTGATAGCGGGAGGAGCACAGATACGCAGTATTTT. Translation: CAISDSGRSTDTQYF.

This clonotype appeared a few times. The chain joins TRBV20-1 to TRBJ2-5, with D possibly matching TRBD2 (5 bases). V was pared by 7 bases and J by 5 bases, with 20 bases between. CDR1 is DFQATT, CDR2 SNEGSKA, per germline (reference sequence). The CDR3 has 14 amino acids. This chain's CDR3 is CSVTTPIRRETQYF. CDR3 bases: TGCAGTGTTACCACTCCCATCCGGAGGGAGACCCAGTACTTC.

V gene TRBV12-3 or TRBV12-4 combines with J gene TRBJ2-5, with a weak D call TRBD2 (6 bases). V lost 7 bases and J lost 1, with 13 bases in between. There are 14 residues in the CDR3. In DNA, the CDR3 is TGTGCCAGCACTCATAGCGGAATCCAAGAGACCCAGTACTTC. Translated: CASTHSGIQETQYF.

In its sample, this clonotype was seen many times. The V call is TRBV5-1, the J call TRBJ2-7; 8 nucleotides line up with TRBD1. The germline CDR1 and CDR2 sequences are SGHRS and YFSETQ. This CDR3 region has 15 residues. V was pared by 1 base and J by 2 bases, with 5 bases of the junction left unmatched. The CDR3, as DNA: TGCGCCAGCAGCTTGAACAGGGGGAACACCTACGAGCAGTACTTC. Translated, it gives CASSLNRGNTYEQYF.

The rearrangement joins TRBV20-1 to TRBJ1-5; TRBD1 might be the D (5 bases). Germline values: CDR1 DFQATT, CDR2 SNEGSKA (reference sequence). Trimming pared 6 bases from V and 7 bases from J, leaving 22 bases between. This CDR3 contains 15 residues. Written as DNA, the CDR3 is TGCAGTGCGCACAACCGGGGGGGAGGAGGCCAGCCCCAGCATTTT. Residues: CSAHNRGGGGQPQHF.

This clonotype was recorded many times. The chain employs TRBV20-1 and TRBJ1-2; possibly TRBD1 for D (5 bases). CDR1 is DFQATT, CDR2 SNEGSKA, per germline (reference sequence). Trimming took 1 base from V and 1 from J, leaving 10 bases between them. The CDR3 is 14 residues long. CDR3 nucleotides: TGCAGTGCTAGAGTGGAGGGGATTAACTATGGCTACACCTTC. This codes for CSARVEGINYGYTF.

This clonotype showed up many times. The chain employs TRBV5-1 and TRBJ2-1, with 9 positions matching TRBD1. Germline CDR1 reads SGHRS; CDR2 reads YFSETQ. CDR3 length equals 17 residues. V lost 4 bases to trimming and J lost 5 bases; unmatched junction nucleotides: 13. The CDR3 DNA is TGCGCCAGCAGCGCGTATCCCGGGACAGGGTCCCACAATGAGCAGTTCTTC. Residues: CASSAYPGTGSHNEQFF.

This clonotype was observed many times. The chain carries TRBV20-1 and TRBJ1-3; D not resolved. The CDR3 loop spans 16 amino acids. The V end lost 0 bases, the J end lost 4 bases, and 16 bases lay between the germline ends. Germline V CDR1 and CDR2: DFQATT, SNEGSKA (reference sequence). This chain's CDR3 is CSARDLLHLGGNTIYF. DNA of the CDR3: TGCAGTGCTAGAGATCTTTTGCATTTGGGGGGAAACACCATATATTTT.

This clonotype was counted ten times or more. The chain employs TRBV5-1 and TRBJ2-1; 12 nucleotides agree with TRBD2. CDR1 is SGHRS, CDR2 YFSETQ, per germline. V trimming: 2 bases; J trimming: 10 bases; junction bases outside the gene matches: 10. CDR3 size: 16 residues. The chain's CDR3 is CASSLRLAGAYGEQFF. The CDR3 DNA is TGCGCCAGCAGCTTACGACTAGCGGGAGCTTATGGGGAGCAGTTCTTC.